This is a list of T cell receptor beta chains from one sample in a study of T cell changes during pregnancy in multiple sclerosis. The assay was immunoSEQ multiplex PCR, and TCRdb's table has in-frame clones only and misses some. The sample lists 70,000 to 100,000 clones, about 93% occurring once. The sample was peripheral blood, taken in the first trimester of pregnancy. The receptors stem from a female donor with multiple sclerosis, enrolled in a pregnancy study. Both conserved end residues are part of each CDR3. The order of the fields is CDR3 length, clone size, J gene, V gene, D gene, CDR3 DNA, CDR3 protein. A D gene is named only where the DNA matches it firmly. Clone size is not always given. Where it is, it says once, few, many or a class for expanded clones.

len: 17
abundance: -
j_gene: TRBJ2-1
v_gene: TRBV19
d_gene: TRBD2
CDR3nt: TGTGCCAGTAGTACGGGACTAGCGACCAAAATTCGGAATGAGCAGTTCTTC
CDR3aa: CASSTGLATKIRNEQFF

len: 14
abundance: -
j_gene: TRBJ1-2
v_gene: TRBV25-1
d_gene: -
CDR3nt: TGTGCCAGCAGTGAAGAAGGGGCCGTTCGTGGCTACACCTTC
CDR3aa: CASSEEGAVRGYTF

len: 17
abundance: many
j_gene: TRBJ1-1
v_gene: TRBV10-3
d_gene: -
CDR3nt: TGTGCCATCAGTGACAAGTATTTCGGGGTCACGGCCACTGAAGCTTTCTTT
CDR3aa: CAISDKYFGVTATEAFF

len: 15
abundance: -
j_gene: TRBJ1-4
v_gene: TRBV4-3
d_gene: -
CDR3nt: TGCGCCAGCAGCCATCGCAGGGGTGATTCTGAAAAACTGTTTTTT
CDR3aa: CASSHRRGDSEKLFF

len: 15
abundance: -
j_gene: TRBJ2-3
v_gene: TRBV7-7
d_gene: TRBD1
CDR3nt: TGTGCCAGCAGCCGGACAGGGGCGGGCACAGATACGCAGTATTTT
CDR3aa: CASSRTGAGTDTQYF

len: 14
abundance: -
j_gene: TRBJ2-7
v_gene: TRBV19
d_gene: TRBD2
CDR3nt: TGTGCCAGCGCGACTAGCGGGAGGTTCCACGAGCAGTACTTC
CDR3aa: CASATSGRFHEQYF

len: 17
abundance: -
j_gene: TRBJ2-1
v_gene: TRBV18
d_gene: -
CDR3nt: TGTGCCAGCTCACCCGTGTGGAGGGGACAGTGGGATAATGAGCAGTTCTTC
CDR3aa: CASSPVWRGQWDNEQFF

len: 17
abundance: -
j_gene: TRBJ1-6
v_gene: TRBV7-6
d_gene: TRBD1
CDR3nt: TGTGCCAGCAGCTTAGGGCCCGACAGGGGCTATAATTCACCCCTCCACTTT
CDR3aa: CASSLGPDRGYNSPLHF

len: 13
abundance: -
j_gene: TRBJ1-1
v_gene: TRBV7-2
d_gene: TRBD1
CDR3nt: TGTGCTGCGACCGCCAGGGGGCTTGCTGAAGCTTTCTTT
CDR3aa: CAATARGLAEAFF

len: 14
abundance: -
j_gene: TRBJ2-7
v_gene: TRBV2
d_gene: -
CDR3nt: TGTGCCAGCACCTTGACAGGGGAGGGCTACGAGCAGTACTTC
CDR3aa: CASTLTGEGYEQYF

len: 17
abundance: -
j_gene: TRBJ1-4
v_gene: TRBV18
d_gene: -
CDR3nt: TGTGCCAGCTCACCTCTATCGGCGATGAGGGGGAATGAAAAACTGTTTTTT
CDR3aa: CASSPLSAMRGNEKLFF

len: 16
abundance: -
j_gene: TRBJ2-3
v_gene: TRBV10-1
d_gene: TRBD2
CDR3nt: TGCGCCAGCAGTCCGGGACTAGCGGGAACCACAGATACGCAGTATTTT
CDR3aa: CASSPGLAGTTDTQYF

len: 14
abundance: -
j_gene: TRBJ1-1
v_gene: TRBV14
d_gene: -
CDR3nt: TGTGCCAGCAGCCAAGAGAGGGTAGGCACTGAAGCTTTCTTT
CDR3aa: CASSQERVGTEAFF

len: 17
abundance: -
j_gene: TRBJ2-4
v_gene: TRBV19
d_gene: -
CDR3nt: TGTGCCAGTAGTATTACCGGATCCCGAGGAGCCAAAAACATTCAGTACTTC
CDR3aa: CASSITGSRGAKNIQYF

len: 16
abundance: -
j_gene: TRBJ1-4
v_gene: TRBV11-3
d_gene: TRBD1
CDR3nt: TGTGCCAGCAGCTTAGTATTGGGGGGACAGGGCCAAAAACTGTTTTTT
CDR3aa: CASSLVLGGQGQKLFF

len: 17
abundance: -
j_gene: TRBJ2-5
v_gene: TRBV5-1
d_gene: TRBD2
CDR3nt: TGCGCCAGCAGCTTGGGTGAGACTAGCGGGAGATATGAGACCCAGTACTTC
CDR3aa: CASSLGETSGRYETQYF

len: 15
abundance: -
j_gene: TRBJ2-5
v_gene: TRBV5-5
d_gene: TRBD2
CDR3nt: TGTGCCAGCAGAGAAAGGCCGGGAGGGGGAGAGACCCAGTACTTC
CDR3aa: CASRERPGGGETQYF

len: 15
abundance: -
j_gene: TRBJ1-4
v_gene: TRBV9
d_gene: -
CDR3nt: TGTGCCAGCAGCGTAGGGGCAGAAATTAATGAAAAACTGTTTTTT
CDR3aa: CASSVGAEINEKLFF

len: 19
abundance: -
j_gene: TRBJ2-1
v_gene: TRBV6-1
d_gene: TRBD2
CDR3nt: TGTGCCAGCAGTGTTCCGCTAGCGGGAGGCCAGTTTCCCTACAATGAGCAGTTCTTC
CDR3aa: CASSVPLAGGQFPYNEQFF

len: 16
abundance: -
j_gene: TRBJ1-4
v_gene: TRBV4-3
d_gene: -
CDR3nt: TGCGCCAGCAGCCAAAGAAGCGGTTCAACTAATGAAAAACTGTTTTTT
CDR3aa: CASSQRSGSTNEKLFF

len: 15
abundance: -
j_gene: TRBJ2-7
v_gene: TRBV18
d_gene: TRBD2
CDR3nt: TGTGCCAGCTCACCACCGGTCGGGGGGTGGAACGAGCAGTACTTC
CDR3aa: CASSPPVGGWNEQYF

len: 13
abundance: -
j_gene: TRBJ2-7
v_gene: TRBV29-1
d_gene: -
CDR3nt: TGCAGCGTTGAACGCCAGGGGGGCTACGAGCAGTACTTC
CDR3aa: CSVERQGGYEQYF

len: 17
abundance: -
j_gene: TRBJ1-1
v_gene: TRBV19
d_gene: -
CDR3nt: TGTGCCAGTAGTGTACCGGGACACCCTTGGCTGAACACTGAAGCTTTCTTT
CDR3aa: CASSVPGHPWLNTEAFF

len: 15
abundance: -
j_gene: TRBJ1-3
v_gene: TRBV7-9
d_gene: -
CDR3nt: TGTGCCAGCAGCCCCGGGACACGAACTGGAAACACCATATATTTT
CDR3aa: CASSPGTRTGNTIYF

len: 16
abundance: -
j_gene: TRBJ2-7
v_gene: TRBV14
d_gene: TRBD1
CDR3nt: TGTGCCAGCAGCCGGGGACAGGGCATCTATTCCTACGAGCAGTACTTC
CDR3aa: CASSRGQGIYSYEQYF

len: 15
abundance: -
j_gene: TRBJ2-1
v_gene: TRBV10-3
d_gene: TRBD1
CDR3nt: TGTGCCATCACTCAACAGGGGAGTAGAGGGAATGAGCAGTTCTTC
CDR3aa: CAITQQGSRGNEQFF

len: 16
abundance: once
j_gene: TRBJ1-2
v_gene: TRBV6-1
d_gene: -
CDR3nt: TGTGCCAGCAGTGAACCCACCTCAAGAGCTAACTATGGCTACACCTTC
CDR3aa: CASSEPTSRANYGYTF

len: 16
abundance: -
j_gene: TRBJ2-1
v_gene: TRBV5-1
d_gene: TRBD2
CDR3nt: TGCGCCAGCAGCCGCGGGACTAGCGGGAATTACAATGAGCAGTTCTTC
CDR3aa: CASSRGTSGNYNEQFF

len: 18
abundance: -
j_gene: TRBJ2-1
v_gene: TRBV30
d_gene: TRBD2
CDR3nt: TGTGCCTCGGAATGGGGAGTAGCGGGGCCGAGCTCCTACAATGAGCAGTTCTTC
CDR3aa: CASEWGVAGPSSYNEQFF

len: 16
abundance: once
j_gene: TRBJ1-1
v_gene: TRBV9
d_gene: -
CDR3nt: TGTGCCAGCAGCGTAGTGACAGAAACAGCGAACACTGAAGCTTTCTTT
CDR3aa: CASSVVTETANTEAFF

len: 17
abundance: -
j_gene: TRBJ2-7
v_gene: TRBV30
d_gene: TRBD2
CDR3nt: TGTGCCTGGAGTGGGGGACTAGCGGGAGGAGGCTCCTACGAGCAGTACTTC
CDR3aa: CAWSGGLAGGGSYEQYF

len: 16
abundance: -
j_gene: TRBJ2-1
v_gene: TRBV5-1
d_gene: TRBD2
CDR3nt: TGCGCCAGCAGCCCTGGTACTAGCGGGGGAGGGAATGAGCAGTTCTTC
CDR3aa: CASSPGTSGGGNEQFF

len: 15
abundance: -
j_gene: TRBJ1-1
v_gene: TRBV11-2
d_gene: TRBD1
CDR3nt: TGTGCCAGCAGCGGCAGACAGGGGGTAATCACTGAAGCTTTCTTT
CDR3aa: CASSGRQGVITEAFF

len: 13
abundance: -
j_gene: TRBJ1-1
v_gene: TRBV29-1
d_gene: TRBD1
CDR3nt: TGCAGCGTTGACCGACAGGGGAACACTGAAGCTTTCTTT
CDR3aa: CSVDRQGNTEAFF

len: 15
abundance: -
j_gene: TRBJ2-1
v_gene: TRBV6-5
d_gene: TRBD2
CDR3nt: TGTGCCAGCAGTCAACTAGCGGGGGGGCGCGATGAGCAGTTCTTC
CDR3aa: CASSQLAGGRDEQFF

len: 13
abundance: -
j_gene: TRBJ1-2
v_gene: TRBV4-3
d_gene: -
CDR3nt: TGCGCCAGCAGCCAAGATACCGAGTATGGCTACACCTTC
CDR3aa: CASSQDTEYGYTF

len: 15
abundance: -
j_gene: TRBJ2-7
v_gene: TRBV13
d_gene: TRBD2
CDR3nt: TGTGCCAGCAGTTTTCTTATAGCGGGAGCTGGGGAGCAGTACTTC
CDR3aa: CASSFLIAGAGEQYF

len: 14
abundance: once
j_gene: TRBJ2-1
v_gene: TRBV7-2
d_gene: -
CDR3nt: TGTGCCAGCAGCTCCCGTCAACAGGGTCCTGAGCAGTTCTTC
CDR3aa: CASSSRQQGPEQFF

len: 18
abundance: -
j_gene: TRBJ2-6
v_gene: TRBV5-8
d_gene: TRBD2
CDR3nt: TGTGCCAGCAGCTCGTGGACTAGCGGGCCCTCTGGGGCCAACGTCCTGACTTTC
CDR3aa: CASSSWTSGPSGANVLTF

len: 17
abundance: -
j_gene: TRBJ2-2
v_gene: TRBV18
d_gene: -
CDR3nt: TGTGCCAGCTCACCATCAAAAGGACAGAAAAGAACCGGGGAGCTGTTTTTT
CDR3aa: CASSPSKGQKRTGELFF

len: 15
abundance: once
j_gene: TRBJ2-2
v_gene: TRBV12-5
d_gene: -
CDR3nt: TGTGCTAGTGGTTTGATAATTAAGGGGACCGGGGAGCTGTTTTTT
CDR3aa: CASGLIIKGTGELFF

len: 15
abundance: -
j_gene: TRBJ2-2
v_gene: TRBV6-5
d_gene: -
CDR3nt: TGTGCCAGCAGTCGGACACAGTCGAACACCGGGGAGCTGTTTTTT
CDR3aa: CASSRTQSNTGELFF

len: 15
abundance: -
j_gene: TRBJ1-4
v_gene: TRBV6-5
d_gene: -
CDR3nt: TGTGCCAGCAGTCGCACGACAGGTGGAAAGAGAAAACTGTTTTTT
CDR3aa: CASSRTTGGKRKLFF

len: 14
abundance: once
j_gene: TRBJ2-7
v_gene: TRBV7-2
d_gene: TRBD2
CDR3nt: TGTGCCAGCAGCTTTCTAGCGGGGGCGTACGAGCAGTACTTC
CDR3aa: CASSFLAGAYEQYF

len: 16
abundance: few
j_gene: TRBJ2-7
v_gene: TRBV7-9
d_gene: TRBD1
CDR3nt: TGTGCCAGCAGCAAAGAGGGACAGGGGGGCACCTACGAGCAGTACTTC
CDR3aa: CASSKEGQGGTYEQYF

len: 15
abundance: -
j_gene: TRBJ2-7
v_gene: TRBV21-1
d_gene: -
CDR3nt: TGTGCCAGCAGCAAACTAGGACAGGGGTCGTACGAGCAGTACTTC
CDR3aa: CASSKLGQGSYEQYF

len: 13
abundance: once
j_gene: TRBJ2-2
v_gene: TRBV7-2
d_gene: -
CDR3nt: TGTGCCAGCAGCTTAAGGGGGACCGGGGAGCTGTTTTTT
CDR3aa: CASSLRGTGELFF

len: 15
abundance: -
j_gene: TRBJ2-1
v_gene: TRBV15
d_gene: -
CDR3nt: TGTGCCACCAGCAGAGATCTGCTAGTAGGCGATGAGCAGTTCTTC
CDR3aa: CATSRDLLVGDEQFF